Listed below are T cell receptor beta chains from one sample, sequenced in a study of blood T cells in healthy people across ages. In TCRdb, the 5' RACE reads were re-called with MiXCR into one record per CDR3 protein. The repertoire holds about 1.6 million distinct CDR3 sequences, with approximately 32% as singletons. Material for sequencing was blood. These receptors all stem from a woman aged 25-40 years in good health. CDR3s include the opening cysteine and the closing phenylalanine or tryptophan. The D gene is left open where the match is weak. Where a row states a size, it is once, few, many or the class of an expanded clone; other rows omit it.

clone size: NA
J gene: TRBJ2-6
D gene: NA
V gene: TRBV7-3
CDR3 DNA: TGTGCCAGCAGCCTCCCGACCGGCTCGGGGGCCAACGTCCTGACTTTC
CDR3 protein: CASSLPTGSGANVLTF

clone size: NA
J gene: TRBJ2-1
D gene: NA
V gene: TRBV3-1
CDR3 DNA: TGTGCCAGCAGCCAAGCTACCTGGGTAGGATACAATGAGCAGTTCTTC
CDR3 protein: CASSQATWVGYNEQFF

clone size: NA
J gene: TRBJ1-1
D gene: NA
V gene: TRBV7-9
CDR3 DNA: TGTGCCAGCAGCTGTACTTATCAGGGAGCTGAAGCTTTCTTT
CDR3 protein: CASSCTYQGAEAFF

clone size: few
J gene: TRBJ1-4
D gene: NA
V gene: TRBV5-1
CDR3 DNA: TGCGCCAGCAGCCCCGGGCCCTCGGCTAATGAAAAACTGTTTTTT
CDR3 protein: CASSPGPSANEKLFF

clone size: few
J gene: TRBJ2-7
D gene: NA
V gene: TRBV15
CDR3 DNA: TGTGCCACCAGCAGAGGCGGGACGGCTCACTACGAGCAGTACTTC
CDR3 protein: CATSRGGTAHYEQYF

clone size: few
J gene: TRBJ2-3
D gene: NA
V gene: TRBV7-2
CDR3 DNA: TGTGCCAGCAGCTATACGGGCCAGGGGGGCCGTGGGGATACGCAGTATTTT
CDR3 protein: CASSYTGQGGRGDTQYF

clone size: many
J gene: TRBJ2-3
D gene: NA
V gene: TRBV6-6
CDR3 DNA: TGTGCCAGCAGTTACGCTTCTGCAACAGATACGCAGTATTTT
CDR3 protein: CASSYASATDTQYF

clone size: NA
J gene: TRBJ1-1
D gene: NA
V gene: TRBV7-9
CDR3 DNA: TGTGCCAGCGGGGTGGACCTGAACACTGAAGCTTTCTTT
CDR3 protein: CASGVDLNTEAFF

clone size: few
J gene: TRBJ2-3
D gene: NA
V gene: TRBV20-1
CDR3 DNA: TGCAGTGCTGGGAGCCAATGGGACACCCAAAGCACAGATACGCAGTATTTT
CDR3 protein: CSAGSQWDTQSTDTQYF

clone size: NA
J gene: TRBJ2-3
D gene: TRBD2
V gene: TRBV20-1
CDR3 DNA: TGCAGTGCTAGCCGACGACTAGCTAACACAGATACGCAGTATTTT
CDR3 protein: CSASRRLANTDTQYF

clone size: few
J gene: TRBJ2-1
D gene: NA
V gene: TRBV7-9
CDR3 DNA: TGTGCCAGCAGCGACTGGGGACTCCCCTACACTGAGCAGTTCTTC
CDR3 protein: CASSDWGLPYTEQFF

clone size: NA
J gene: TRBJ2-7
D gene: NA
V gene: TRBV21-1
CDR3 DNA: TGTGCCAGCAGCAAAATGAGGGGACTAGCGAGGTTGTACGAGCAGTACTTC
CDR3 protein: CASSKMRGLARLYEQYF

clone size: NA
J gene: TRBJ2-5
D gene: NA
V gene: TRBV7-8
CDR3 DNA: TGTGCCAGCAACTCAGGGGGCGGGAGAAGGGAAAAAGAGACCCAGTACTTC
CDR3 protein: CASNSGGGRREKETQYF

clone size: many
J gene: TRBJ1-2
D gene: TRBD1
V gene: TRBV29-1
CDR3 DNA: TGCAGCGTTGAAAGGCAGGGGGCTACCTCTAACTATGGCTACACCTTC
CDR3 protein: CSVERQGATSNYGYTF

clone size: few
J gene: TRBJ2-7
D gene: TRBD2
V gene: TRBV27
CDR3 DNA: TGTGCCAGCAGCAACGGACTAGCGTCCAACGAGCAGTACTTC
CDR3 protein: CASSNGLASNEQYF

clone size: few
J gene: TRBJ2-1
D gene: TRBD2
V gene: TRBV11-2
CDR3 DNA: TGTGCCAGCAGCTTAGGTGTGGGACTAGCGGGAGGATCCTACAATGAGCAGTTCTTC
CDR3 protein: CASSLGVGLAGGSYNEQFF

clone size: NA
J gene: TRBJ2-1
D gene: TRBD2
V gene: TRBV5-1
CDR3 DNA: TGCGCCAGCAGCTTGCCGGGACTAGAGAACAATGAGCAGTTCTTC
CDR3 protein: CASSLPGLENNEQFF

clone size: NA
J gene: TRBJ2-7
D gene: TRBD2
V gene: TRBV20-1
CDR3 DNA: TGCAGTGCTCGTCGAACCGGGACTACCCAATACGAGCAGTACTTC
CDR3 protein: CSARRTGTTQYEQYF

clone size: few
J gene: TRBJ1-6
D gene: NA
V gene: TRBV7-9
CDR3 DNA: TGTGCCAGCAGCTTAGATGGTGGGGGCAGGGGTAATTCACCCCTCCACTTT
CDR3 protein: CASSLDGGGRGNSPLHF

clone size: many
J gene: TRBJ1-2
D gene: NA
V gene: TRBV3-1
CDR3 DNA: TGTGCCAGCAGCCAGAAAGGGCCGGACTATGGCTACACCTTC
CDR3 protein: CASSQKGPDYGYTF

clone size: few
J gene: TRBJ2-1
D gene: TRBD2
V gene: TRBV20-1
CDR3 DNA: TGCAGTGCTAGAGATATTTCTAGCGGGGGGGTGAGCTCCTACAATGAGCAGTTCTTC
CDR3 protein: CSARDISSGGVSSYNEQFF

clone size: NA
J gene: TRBJ1-2
D gene: NA
V gene: TRBV18
CDR3 DNA: TGTGCCAGCTCACCACGGGATTTAAGGGGCTACACCTTC
CDR3 protein: CASSPRDLRGYTF

clone size: many
J gene: TRBJ2-7
D gene: TRBD2
V gene: TRBV7-2
CDR3 DNA: TGTGCCAGCAGCTTAACTAGCGGGGGGACCTACGAGCAGTACTTC
CDR3 protein: CASSLTSGGTYEQYF